Given below is one T cell receptor (beta chain) in context. What it binds is unknown. V gave up 6 bases and J gave up 9 bases; unmatched junction bases: 12. The CDR3 spans 15 residues. Per germline, CDR1 MNHEY and CDR2 SVGAGI. This sample is drawn from a study of cytomegalovirus exposure and HLA in healthy donors. Regarding the study as a whole: Reports showed the classifier diagnosing cytomegalovirus status with high specificity and sensitivity.

This table comes from immunoSEQ multiplex PCR, and its TCRdb copy is limited to in-frame clones, with some not included. The profile shows 150,000 to 200,000 clones, roughly 81% of them singletons. This receptor was obtained from a woman aged 25 to 45 in good health and CMV-seronegative. The gene calls are TRBV6-5 and TRBJ2-1, with TRBD1 matching 9 bases. Sequencing was done on a sample of PBMCs. The CDR3 spells CASRSPGQGLGEQFF. The DNA of the CDR3 is TGTGCCAGCAGATCACCGGGACAGGGCCTCGGTGAGCAGTTCTTC.